The 21 T cell receptor beta chains given below trace back to one sample, sequenced in a study of blood T cell repertoires in COVID-19. Using immunoSEQ multiplex PCR, the repertoire was profiled, and TCRdb retains in-frame clones only, with some absent. The table shows roughly 250,000 clones, with approximately 79% occurring only once. The sample consisted of peripheral blood. All receptors come from a woman aged 40 to 49 with active or convalescent COVID-19.

The CDR3: CASSISPDSQPQHF. The CDR3, as DNA: TGTGCCAGTAGTATCAGTCCAGACTCTCAGCCCCAGCATTTT. The chain links TRBV19 to TRBJ1-5; no definite D call. This CDR3 spans 14 amino acids. Germline V gene sequence: CDR1 LNHDA, CDR2 SQIVND (reference sequence). Trimming removed 3 bases at V and 6 bases at J, with 12 bases between.

The chain carries TRBV3-1 (or the pseudogene TRBV3-2) and TRBJ1-6, with D possibly matching TRBD1 (6 bases). The V end was cut by 1 base, the J end by 0 bases, with 10 bases between. The germline CDR1 and CDR2 sequences are LGHDT and YNNKEL (reference sequence). The CDR3 runs to 17 residues. The CDR3 region is CASSQVGGGSYNSPLHF. The CDR3 DNA sequence: TGTGCCAGCAGCCAAGTAGGGGGGGGCTCCTATAATTCACCCCTCCACTTT.

The gene calls are TRBV25-1 and TRBJ2-2, with 7 positions matching TRBD1. With V trimmed by 8 bases and J by 6 bases, 12 bases remained unmatched. Germline CDR1 reads MGHDK; CDR2 reads SYGVNS. The CDR3 loop spans 15 amino acids. The CDR3 is CASLPSQGEAGELFF. The CDR3 DNA sequence: TGTGCCAGCCTCCCTTCTCAGGGGGAAGCCGGGGAGCTGTTTTTT.

The genes are TRBV7-3 and TRBJ2-2, with D hard to call. CDR3 length equals 14 residues. V was cut by 1 base and J by 2 bases, with 5 bases left in between. The germline gives CDR1 SGHTA, CDR2 FQGTGA. Written as DNA, the CDR3 is TGTGCCAGCAGCTTAAACAGTAACACCGGGGAGCTGTTTTTT. Residues: CASSLNSNTGELFF.

This chain links TRBV7-9 with TRBJ1-1, with 8 positions matching TRBD1. The ends lost 5 bases at V and 0 bases at J; junction bases unmatched: 11. The CDR3 consists of 17 residues. Germline assignment: CDR1 SEHNR and CDR2 FQNEAQ (reference sequence). The CDR3 DNA reads as TGTGCCAGCAGCCGACGGGACAGGAATTTCATGAACACTGAAGCTTTCTTT. Translation: CASSRRDRNFMNTEAFF.

The chain has TRBV24-1 and TRBJ1-2; tentatively, D is TRBD1 (6 bases). Trimming stripped 5 bases from V and 10 bases from J, with 19 bases between. CDR3 size: 14 residues. The germline gives CDR1 KGHDR, CDR2 SFDVKD. CDR3 sequence: CATSALDRSGLYTF. For the CDR3, the DNA is TGTGCCACCAGTGCCCTCGACAGGTCGGGGCTCTACACCTTC.

The gene calls are TRBV7-3 and TRBJ2-7, with TRBD2 matching over 7 bases. CDR3 length: 13 residues. The V and J ends lost 5 bases and 6 bases, in that order; junction bases with no gene match: 7. Germline V CDR1 and CDR2: SGHTA, FQGTGA. The CDR3 loop reads CASSPPGLTEQYF. CDR3 sequence (DNA): TGTGCCAGCAGCCCACCGGGACTAACCGAGCAGTACTTC.

This clone occurred once. The V gene is TRBV5-1, the J gene TRBJ1-1; D may be TRBD1 (5 bases). The CDR3 spans 14 residues. Germline values: CDR1 SGHRS, CDR2 YFSETQ. The V end lost 2 bases, the J end lost 0 bases, and 8 bases lay between the germline ends. The CDR3 region is CASSFTGLNTEAFF. CDR3 nucleotides: TGCGCCAGCAGCTTCACAGGTTTGAACACTGAAGCTTTCTTT.

The rearrangement uses TRBV19 and TRBJ1-2, with D possibly matching TRBD1 (5 bases). Germline V gene lookup returns CDR1 LNHDA and CDR2 SQIVND (reference sequence). The CDR3 is 13 residues long. The V end lost 3 bases, the J end lost 2 bases, and 7 bases lay between the germline ends. The CDR3: CASSIGGNYGYTF. The CDR3 DNA is TGTGCCAGTAGTATTGGGGGGAACTATGGCTACACCTTC.

This CDR3 reads CASSAGGNLNNSPLHF. CDR3 sequence (DNA): TGTGCCAGCAGCGCCGGGGGTAACCTGAATAATTCACCCCTCCACTTT. V usage is TRBV7-6 and J usage is TRBJ1-6; possible D gene TRBD1, 5 bases. Per the germline V gene, CDR1 is SGHVS and CDR2 is FNYEAQ. The CDR3 contains 16 residues. V lost 5 bases and J 5 bases, leaving 16 bases between the germline ends. Full variable domain (rest looked up from reference TRBV7-6 and TRBJ1-6): GAGVSQSPRYKVTKRGQDVALRCDPISGHVSLYWYRQALGQGPEFLTYFNYEAQQDKSGLPNDRFSAERPEGSISTLTIQRTEQRDSAMYRCASSAGGNLNNSPLHFGNGTRLTVT.

V usage is TRBV28 and J usage is TRBJ1-5, with D perhaps TRBD1 (5 bases). V lost 4 bases and J lost 2, with 15 bases in between. Germline V gene data show CDR1 as MDHEN and CDR2 as SYDVKM. The CDR3 runs to 16 residues. In DNA form, the CDR3 reads TGTGCCAGCAGTTCCCCGTGGGGGGGAGGCAATCAGCCCCAGCATTTT. It codes for CASSSPWGGGNQPQHF.

This clone was counted between two and nine times. The rearrangement uses TRBV5-4 and TRBJ1-1; D uncertain. The ends were cut back, 1 base at V and 4 bases at J, with 14 bases in the middle. CDR1 and CDR2 from the germline V gene are SGHNT and YYREEE (reference sequence). The CDR3 totals 15 residues. The DNA for the CDR3 is TGTGCCAGCAGCTTGAGGATGCCCGCAGGCACTGAAGCTTTCTTT. Translation gives CASSLRMPAGTEAFF. Full variable domain (rest looked up from reference TRBV5-4 and TRBJ1-1): ETGVTQSPTHLIKTRGQQVTLRCSSQSGHNTVSWYQQALGQGPQFIFQYYREEENGRGNFPPRFSGLQFPNYSSELNVNALELDDSALYLCASSLRMPAGTEAFFGQGTRLTVV.

This chain links TRBV2 with TRBJ2-7; 8 bases are shared with TRBD2. The germline V gene has CDR1 SNHLY and CDR2 FYNNEI. This CDR3 has 14 amino acids. V lost 4 bases and J lost 4; bases outside the gene matches: 6. CDR3 region: CASSVRGGGYEQYF. DNA for the CDR3: TGTGCCAGCAGTGTTCGGGGGGGCGGATACGAGCAGTACTTC.

This chain connects TRBV6-6 to TRBJ1-4, with a possible D match to TRBD1 (6 bases). This CDR3 is built from 14 residues. V lost 4 bases and J lost 7, with 13 bases in between. CDR1 and CDR2 from the germline V gene are MNHNY and SVGAGI (reference sequence). CDR3: CASSLSGHFEKLFF. DNA for the CDR3: TGTGCCAGCAGTTTGTCGGGACACTTTGAAAAACTGTTTTTT.

The genes are TRBV6-5 and TRBJ1-4; no reliable D call. This CDR3 has 15 residues. Germline V gene lookup returns CDR1 MNHEY and CDR2 SVGAGI. Trimming took 0 bases from V and 4 from J, leaving 9 bases between them. The CDR3 here is CASSYSAAGNEKLFF. The DNA for the CDR3 is TGTGCCAGCAGTTACTCGGCAGCGGGTAATGAAAAACTGTTTTTT.

V usage is TRBV28 and J usage is TRBJ2-3, with 16 bases aligning to TRBD2. The J segment lost 3 bases and the V segment lost 4 bases, leaving 7 bases of the junction unmatched. Germline loops: CDR1 MDHEN, CDR2 SYDVKM. CDR3 length: 18 residues. For the CDR3, the DNA is TGTGCCAGCAGTTCAACGGGACTAGCGGGGGGGCTAACAGATACGCAGTATTTT. Translating gives CASSSTGLAGGLTDTQYF. Drawing the rest from reference TRBV28 and TRBJ2-3, the complete variable domain is DVKVTQSSRYLVKRTGEKVFLECVQDMDHENMFWYRQDPGLGLRLIYFSYDVKMKEKGDIPEGYSVSREKKERFSLILESASTNQTSMYLCASSSTGLAGGLTDTQYFGPGTRLTVL.

The chain has TRBV4-1 and TRBJ1-5, with TRBD1 matching 9 bases. Germline lookup yields CDR1 MGHRA and CDR2 YSYEKL. The CDR3 has 16 amino acids. The junction had 9 bases not matched to a gene; V was cut back by 3 bases and J by 6 bases. CDR3 region: CASSQFYDRGSQPQHF. The CDR3 coding sequence is TGCGCCAGCAGCCAGTTTTATGACAGGGGGAGTCAGCCCCAGCATTTT.

This chain connects TRBV30 to TRBJ2-7; the D gene is possibly TRBD2 (5 bases). Trimming removed 1 base from V and 2 bases from J, with 12 bases in between. Germline V gene sequence: CDR1 GTSNPN, CDR2 SVGIG (reference sequence). The CDR3 runs to 14 residues. The CDR3 nucleotides read TGTGCCTGGAGTGGGCAGGCACTAGCCTACGAGCAGTACTTC. It codes for CAWSGQALAYEQYF.

The chain uses TRBV6-4 and TRBJ2-1; D gene unclear. The CDR3 contains 15 residues. The V end was cut by 4 bases, the J end by 0 bases, with 10 bases between. Germline assignment: CDR1 MRHNA and CDR2 SNTAGT. In DNA, the CDR3 is TGTGCCAGCAGTGTTTCGATGAGCTCCTACAATGAGCAGTTCTTC. Translated: CASSVSMSSYNEQFF.

This chain connects TRBV28 to TRBJ2-1, with 8 bases identical to TRBD2. Per the germline V gene, CDR1 is MDHEN and CDR2 is SYDVKM. The V and J ends lost 6 bases and 2 bases, in that order; junction bases with no gene match: 9. The CDR3 is 16 residues long. The CDR3 DNA reads as TGTGCCAGCAGGTTGACCGGGGGGGCCGCCTACAATGAGCAGTTCTTC. Amino acids: CASRLTGGAAYNEQFF.

The chain carries TRBV4-1 and TRBJ2-2, with a possible D match to TRBD2 (6 bases). The CDR3 runs 14 residues. Germline lookup yields CDR1 MGHRA and CDR2 YSYEKL. Between the trimmed V and J ends, which lost 4 bases and 6 bases, there was a span of 12 bases. CDR3 protein: CASSLRRGPGELFF. CDR3 coding DNA: TGCGCCAGCAGCCTACGGCGGGGTCCCGGGGAGCTGTTTTTT.